These T cell receptor beta chains were read from a single sample in a study of graft-versus-host responses after intestinal transplantation. Libraries were prepared by immunoSEQ multiplex PCR; TCRdb keeps only in-frame clonotypes and omits some of them. The sample records 40,000 or so clones, roughly 80% being singletons. Sequenced material: PBMCs, taken 1070 days after transplant. Source of these receptors: a human patient who received an intestinal transplant, so some T cells may come from the graft donor. Both conserved end residues are part of each CDR3. Fields, in order: clone size, J gene, D gene, V gene, CDR3 protein, CDR3 DNA. The D gene is left open where the match is weak. Some rows have no size entry. The others give once, few or many, or a class for an expanded clone.

.	TRBJ1-4	.	TRBV2	CASSVAEKLFF	TGTGCCAGCAGTGTTGCTGAAAAACTGTTTTTT
.	TRBJ2-7	.	TRBV20-1	CSARDGYEQYF	TGCAGTGCTAGAGACGGCTACGAGCAGTACTTC
.	TRBJ1-3	.	TRBV30	CAWSVSSGNTIYF	TGTGCCTGGAGTGTGAGCTCTGGAAACACCATATATTTT
.	TRBJ1-2	.	TRBV5-4	CASTLGGDALAPGRGYTF	TGTGCCAGCACCCTCGGGGGGGACGCTCTAGCCCCGGGTCGTGGCTACACCTTC
.	TRBJ1-3	TRBD1	TRBV4-2	CASSKQGDRAGNTIYF	TGTGCCAGCAGCAAACAAGGGGACAGGGCCGGAAACACCATATATTTT
.	TRBJ2-3	TRBD2	TRBV13	CASRRGLADTQYF	TGTGCCAGCAGACGCGGACTAGCGGATACGCAGTATTTT
few	TRBJ2-2	TRBD2	TRBV6-4	CASSDGAAGTGELFF	TGTGCCAGCAGTGACGGGGCAGCGGGGACCGGGGAGCTGTTTTTT
few	TRBJ2-1	TRBD2	TRBV10-2	CASSVGGRWSSYNEQFF	TGCGCCAGCAGTGTCGGGGGGAGGTGGAGCTCCTACAATGAGCAGTTCTTC
medium-sized	TRBJ2-2	TRBD2	TRBV6-4	CASSKGTSDTGELFF	TGTGCCAGCAGTAAAGGGACTAGCGACACCGGGGAGCTGTTTTTT
.	TRBJ2-3	.	TRBV5-6	CASSLLGPGTDTQYF	TGTGCCAGCAGCCTCCTGGGACCGGGCACAGATACGCAGTATTTT
.	TRBJ1-1	.	TRBV6-1	CASPGSTEAFF	TGTGCCAGTCCCGGGAGCACTGAAGCTTTCTTT
.	TRBJ2-7	TRBD2	TRBV2	CASNNGLLAGVGLYEQYF	TGTGCCAGCAACAACGGCCTCTTAGCGGGAGTAGGACTATACGAGCAGTACTTC
.	TRBJ1-1	.	TRBV7-9	CASSLAGQGRGMNTEAFF	TGTGCCAGCAGCTTAGCGGGGCAGGGCCGCGGTATGAACACTGAAGCTTTCTTT
.	TRBJ2-5	.	TRBV9	CASSVEVTMETQYF	TGTGCCAGCAGCGTAGAGGTGACTATGGAGACCCAGTACTTC
.	TRBJ1-1	.	TRBV28	CASSLRGGIEAFF	TGTGCCAGCAGTTTAAGGGGAGGCATTGAAGCTTTCTTT
.	TRBJ2-7	.	TRBV5-4	CASSWGGQQFYEQYF	TGTGCCAGCAGCTGGGGGGGACAGCAATTCTACGAGCAGTACTTC
.	TRBJ2-7	.	TRBV25-1	CASSEVGGGRQYF	TGTGCCAGCAGTGAAGTGGGGGGCGGGCGGCAGTACTTC
.	TRBJ1-6	TRBD1	TRBV15	CATSSDRAGGNSPLHF	TGTGCCACCAGCAGTGACAGGGCTGGAGGGAATTCACCCCTCCACTTT
.	TRBJ2-1	TRBD2	TRBV5-1	CASIKTSGSYNEQFF	TGCGCCAGCATAAAGACTAGCGGCTCCTACAATGAGCAGTTCTTC
.	TRBJ1-1	.	TRBV5-1	CATSGGIGNTEAFF	TGCGCCACCAGCGGGGGGATCGGGAACACTGAAGCTTTCTTT
.	TRBJ2-7	.	TRBV15	CATSRSGLEEQYF	TGTGCCACCAGCAGGTCGGGGCTGGAAGAGCAGTACTTC
.	TRBJ1-2	TRBD1	TRBV28	CASRGGTGWYYGYTF	TGTGCCAGCAGGGGGGGGACAGGGTGGTACTATGGCTACACCTTC